Listed here are 3 T cell receptor beta chains from one sample, sequenced in a study of cytomegalovirus exposure and HLA in healthy donors. The PCR employed 60 Vbeta primers together with 13 Jbeta primers. The repertoire was sequenced with immunoSEQ multiplex PCR; TCRdb's copy has only in-frame clones and lacks some. Seen here are about 200,000 clones, approximately 80% observed once, and the top ten hold about 0.092%. The sequencing input was PBMCs. These receptors were taken from a boy between 2 and 10 years old in good health and CMV-seronegative.

The V and J genes are TRBV7-2 and TRBJ2-1, with a weak D call TRBD2 (6 bases). The CDR3 runs to 15 residues. The germline V and J ends were trimmed by 1 base and 7 bases, with 14 bases remaining between them. Germline CDR1 reads SGHTA; CDR2 reads FQGNSA. CDR3 DNA sequence: TGTGCCAGCAGCTTAGGGAACGGGGGAAGGAATGAGCAGTTCTTC. Its protein product is CASSLGNGGRNEQFF. Drawing the rest from reference TRBV7-2 and TRBJ2-1, the complete variable domain is GAGVSQSPSNKVTEKGKDVELRCDPISGHTALYWYRQSLGQGLEFLIYFQGNSAPDKSGLPSDRFSAERTGGSVSTLTIQRTQQEDSAVYLCASSLGNGGRNEQFFGPGTRLTVL.

The V and J genes are TRBV29-1 and TRBJ2-7; 8 nucleotides line up with TRBD2. Germline CDR1 is SQVTM and CDR2 is ANQGSEA. The CDR3 extends over 11 amino acids. J gave up 6 bases and V 7 bases, and 5 bases lay outside the gene matches. CDR3 sequence: CSDRTSFEQYF. The CDR3 DNA reads TGCAGCGATCGGACTAGCTTCGAGCAGTACTTC.

This clone was counted between two and nine times. The chain links TRBV27 to TRBJ2-7; the D gene is possibly TRBD2 (5 bases). Trimming cost V 0 bases and J 7 bases, with 13 bases left between them. Germline values: CDR1 MNHEY, CDR2 SMNVEV (reference sequence). This CDR3 region has 14 residues. The CDR3 loop is CASSLSNPPGEQYF. The CDR3 nucleotides read TGTGCCAGCAGTTTATCGAACCCACCGGGAGAGCAGTACTTC.